The present TCR beta chain was sequenced within a study of metastatic and nonmetastatic thyroid tumors. Study context: Repertoires were compared across blood and tumor or nodule tissue from malignant and benign thyroid patients.

Study outcomes and limitations: Compared with benign nodules, malignant thyroid tumors were reported to have significantly higher TCR beta diversity in both blood and tumor.

No treatment had been given to any patient before thyroid surgery. The CDR3 runs 14 residues. The V gene end was trimmed by 6 bases and the J gene end by 4 bases; junction bases not matched to a gene: 8. CDR1 and CDR2 (germline): DFQATT, SNEGSKA (reference sequence). Ten or more counts support this clone. Antigen specificity is unknown. Original processing methods: Researchers built a distant-metastasis classifier for papillary thyroid cancer that drew on CDR3 differences across clinicopathological groups. MiXCR reprocessed the PCR reads for TCRdb. TCRdb, not the original authors, processed these V and J calls. The sample contains roughly 30,000 clones, approximately 20% of which appear only once.

The sample taken for sequencing was blood. The rearrangement uses TRBV20-1 and TRBJ2-7; 11 bases agree with TRBD1. The TCR sequence derives from a female donor with papillary thyroid cancer or a benign thyroid nodule (not recorded which). Some clones in this sample may be carry-over from other donors' samples. The CDR3 DNA is TGCAGTGCGCATGCTGGGACAGGGGGATACGAGCAGTACTTC. Its translation is CSAHAGTGGYEQYF.